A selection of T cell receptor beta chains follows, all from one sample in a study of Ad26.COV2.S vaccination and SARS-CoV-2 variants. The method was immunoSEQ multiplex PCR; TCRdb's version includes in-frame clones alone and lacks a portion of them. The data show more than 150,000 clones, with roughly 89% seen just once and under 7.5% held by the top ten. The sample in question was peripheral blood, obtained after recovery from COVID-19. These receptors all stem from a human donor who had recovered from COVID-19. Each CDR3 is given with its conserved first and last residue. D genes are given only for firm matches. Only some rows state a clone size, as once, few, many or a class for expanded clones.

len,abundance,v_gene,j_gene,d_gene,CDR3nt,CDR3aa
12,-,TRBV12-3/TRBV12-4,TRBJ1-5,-,TGTGCCAGCCAGGGTAGCAATCAGCCCCAGCATTTT,CASQGSNQPQHF
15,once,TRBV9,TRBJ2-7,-,TGTGCCAGCAGCGTAGGTTCTACGTACACCTACGAGCAGTACTTC,CASSVGSTYTYEQYF
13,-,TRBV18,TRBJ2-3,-,TGTGCCAGCTCACCGGGACCAGGGGATACGCAGTATTTT,CASSPGPGDTQYF
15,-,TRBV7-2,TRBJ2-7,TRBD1,TGTGCCAGCAGCTTAGCCGGACAGGGAGCCTACGAGCAGTACTTC,CASSLAGQGAYEQYF
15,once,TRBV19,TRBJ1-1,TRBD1,TGTGCCAGTAGTGGACGCGAGGGGGCCAACACTGAAGCTTTCTTT,CASSGREGANTEAFF
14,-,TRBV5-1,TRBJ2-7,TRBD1,TGCGCCAGCAGCACGGGCCAGGGGGTCGGCGAGCAGTACTTC,CASSTGQGVGEQYF
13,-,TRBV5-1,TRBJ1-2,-,TGCGCCAGCAGCTCTGACGGTAACTATGGCTACACCTTC,CASSSDGNYGYTF
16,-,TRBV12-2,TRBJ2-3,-,TGTGCAAGTCGCTTCGGCAATAGGGCGAGAACAGATACGCAGTATTTT,CASRFGNRARTDTQYF
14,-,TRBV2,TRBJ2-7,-,TGTGCCAGCAGTGGGGCAGGGGCGGGATTCGAGCAGTACTTC,CASSGAGAGFEQYF
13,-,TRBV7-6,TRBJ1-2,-,TGTGCCAGCAGCCCAGCGTCGGGGTCAGGCTACACCTTC,CASSPASGSGYTF
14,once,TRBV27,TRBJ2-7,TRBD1,TGTGCCAGCAGTCCACGGGACAGGGCCTACGAGCAGTACTTC,CASSPRDRAYEQYF
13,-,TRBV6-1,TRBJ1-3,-,TGTGCCAGCAGTCAAGCGCAGGGAAACACCATATATTTT,CASSQAQGNTIYF
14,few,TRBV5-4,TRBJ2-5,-,TGTGCCAGCAGCAACGGGGGACTCCGAGAGACCCAGTACTTC,CASSNGGLRETQYF